Below are 31 T cell receptor beta chains sequenced from a single sample in a study of blood T cells in healthy people across ages (dated by TCRdb to the mid-2010s). Library construction relied on 5' RACE. Reads for this sample came from an Illumina HiSeq 2500. A second PCR of roughly 6 to 11 cycles was run with a J-beta primer mix and a sample-barcoded 5' primer. TCRdb's own reprocessing of the public reads used fastp at Q25 and MiXCR and kept productive beta chains. Rows are unified per CDR3 protein, each entry keeping the most common DNA and genes. The sample contains 2 million or so distinct CDR3 sequences, about 50% of them found a single time. The ten largest clones add up to 2.1% of the sample. Sequenced input: blood. These receptors were collected from a woman aged 40 to 55 in good health.

The genes are TRBV6-2 or TRBV6-3 and TRBJ2-7; 9 nucleotides agree with TRBD1. The CDR3 runs 16 residues. With 0 bases clipped from V and 2 bases from J, the junction kept 5 bases outside the gene matches. In germline, CDR1 is MNHEY, CDR2 SVGEGT. The CDR3: CASSYSGTGIAYEQYF. CDR3 bases: TGTGCCAGCAGTTACTCCGGGACAGGGATTGCCTACGAGCAGTACTTC.

The genes are TRBV6-5 and TRBJ1-5, with a tentative D call TRBD1 (5 bases). V lost 5 bases, J lost 5 bases, and 10 bases lay in between. Germline CDR1 is MNHEY and CDR2 is SVGAGI. This CDR3 is built from 13 residues. The DNA of the CDR3 is TGTGCCAGCAGTGTCAGGGATGATCAGCCCCAGCATTTT. Its translation is CASSVRDDQPQHF.

J is TRBJ1-6 and V is TRBV20-1; D is perhaps TRBD1 (6 bases). Trimming stripped 0 bases from V and 4 bases from J, with 10 bases between. This CDR3 spans 15 amino acids. Germline assignment: CDR1 DFQATT and CDR2 SNEGSKA (reference sequence). This CDR3 reads CSAREGGGYNSPLHF. DNA for the CDR3: TGCAGTGCTAGAGAGGGAGGGGGTTATAATTCACCCCTCCACTTT.

This CDR3 reads CASSYAGPGANVLTF. The DNA for the CDR3 is TGTGCCAGCAGTTACGCGGGCCCTGGGGCCAACGTCCTGACTTTC. This rearrangement joins TRBV6-6 to TRBJ2-6; TRBD2 is a possible D gene (5 bases). V lost 2 bases to trimming and J lost 2 bases, with 7 bases between them. Germline-derived CDR1 and CDR2 are MNHNY and SVGAGI (reference sequence). The CDR3 extends over 15 amino acids.

The chain couples TRBV6-2 or TRBV6-3 to TRBJ2-7, with D maybe TRBD1 (5 bases). V was shortened by 2 bases and J by 3 bases, with 11 bases between the two germline ends. Germline V lookup: CDR1 MNHEY, CDR2 SVGEGT. The CDR3 runs to 14 residues. CDR3 sequence reads: CASSYKGSVYEQYF. CDR3 nucleotides: TGTGCCAGCAGTTACAAGGGGTCCGTCTACGAGCAGTACTTC.

This clonotype was seen only a few times. J is TRBJ1-5 and V is TRBV9, with TRBD1 as a possible D gene (5 bases). Trimming left V 0 bases short and J 5 bases short, with 9 bases between. Germline CDR1 and CDR2: SGDLS and YYNGEE. The CDR3 contains 14 residues. The CDR3 is CASSVGTSYQPQHF. The CDR3 nucleotides are TGTGCCAGCAGCGTAGGGACATCTTATCAGCCCCAGCATTTT.

The rearrangement joins TRBV6-1 to TRBJ2-3; 7 bases match TRBD2. The J segment lost 0 bases and the V segment lost 6 bases, leaving 6 bases of the junction unmatched. CDR1 and CDR2 (germline): MNHNS, SASEGT. The CDR3 runs 15 residues. The CDR3 spells CASSESGASTDTQYF. The CDR3, as DNA: TGTGCCAGCAGCGAGAGCGGGGCCAGCACAGATACGCAGTATTTT.

This clonotype came up once. V gene TRBV5-1 combines with J gene TRBJ2-7; 9 nucleotides align to TRBD1. CDR3 size: 14 residues. V lost 5 bases, J lost 1 base, and 4 bases stayed unmatched. Germline lookup yields CDR1 SGHRS and CDR2 YFSETQ. The chain's CDR3 is CASRFDRGSYEQYF. Written as DNA, the CDR3 is TGCGCCAGCAGATTCGACAGGGGGTCCTACGAGCAGTACTTC.

J is TRBJ1-5 and V is TRBV3-1; D gene unclear. V lost 3 bases and J lost 4, with 7 bases in between. Germline V gene data show CDR1 as LGHDT and CDR2 as YNNKEL (reference sequence). This CDR3 has 13 amino acids. The CDR3 loop reads CASSHFINQPQHF. The CDR3 nucleotides read TGTGCCAGCAGCCATTTCATAAATCAGCCCCAGCATTTT.

The CDR3 is CASSRPSDRTGGSEAFF. CDR3 nucleotides: TGTGCCAGCAGCCGGCCGTCTGATCGGACAGGGGGCTCTGAAGCTTTCTTT. The rearrangement links TRBV4-2 to TRBJ1-1; TRBD1 matches at 11 bases. The V segment lost 4 bases and the J segment 6 bases; nucleotides outside the gene matches: 13. There are 17 residues in the CDR3. CDR1 is LGHNA, CDR2 YNFKEQ, per germline.

This clonotype was observed a handful of times. The chain recombines TRBV20-1 with TRBJ2-5, with TRBD2 as a possible D gene (6 bases). The CDR3 consists of 11 residues. The V and J ends lost 3 bases and 11 bases respectively, with 13 bases between them. Germline-derived CDR1 and CDR2 are DFQATT and SNEGSKA (reference sequence). DNA of the CDR3: TGCAGTGCTAGGCGGACGGGGGAGCAGTACTTC. It yields the protein CSARRTGEQYF.

The chain joins TRBV20-1 to TRBJ2-4, with D possibly TRBD2 on 6 matching bases. This CDR3 region has 16 residues. Germline V gene lookup returns CDR1 DFQATT and CDR2 SNEGSKA (reference sequence). V lost 3 bases to trimming and J lost 1 base, with 16 bases between them. The CDR3 nucleotides are TGCAGTGCTAGTCGGGACTCCCTAATGGCCAAAAACATTCAGTACTTC. It is translated as CSASRDSLMAKNIQYF.

The CDR3 is CSARERQVITDTQYF. For the CDR3, the DNA is TGCAGTGCTAGAGAGCGACAGGTTATAACAGATACGCAGTATTTT. The V call is TRBV20-1, the J call TRBJ2-3; perhaps TRBD1 as D (6 bases). Germline V CDR1 and CDR2: DFQATT, SNEGSKA (reference sequence). Trimming removed 0 bases at V and 3 bases at J, with 13 bases between. CDR3 length: 15 residues.

Here the CDR3 reads CASGLVRDYEQYF. The CDR3 coding sequence is TGTGCCAGCGGACTAGTTAGGGACTACGAGCAGTACTTC. This chain uses TRBV6-2 or TRBV6-3 with TRBJ2-7; 7 bases are a match to TRBD2. In germline, CDR1 is MNHEY, CDR2 SVGEGT. V gave up 8 bases and J gave up 3 bases; unmatched junction bases: 7. This CDR3 is built from 13 residues.

Only a few counts were recorded for this clonotype. The rearrangement joins TRBV12-3 or TRBV12-4 to TRBJ2-5, with D perhaps assigned TRBD1 or TRBD2 (6 bases each). The CDR3 extends over 15 amino acids. With 2 bases removed from V and 4 bases from J, the gap between germline ends came to 14 bases. CDR3 protein: CASSLRPEGGETQYF. The CDR3 DNA sequence: TGTGCCAGCAGTTTAAGACCGGAGGGGGGAGAGACCCAGTACTTC.

Only a few counts were recorded for this clonotype. J is TRBJ2-1 and V is TRBV7-6, with 10 bases lining up with TRBD2. V was clipped by 4 bases and J by 9 bases; unmatched bases: 9. Germline V CDR1 and CDR2: SGHVS, FNYEAQ. The CDR3 has 15 amino acids. The CDR3 here is CASSSIAGGVGEQFF. As DNA, the CDR3 is TGTGCCAGCAGCTCCATAGCGGGGGGAGTTGGTGAGCAGTTCTTC.

This chain uses TRBV4-1 with TRBJ2-4, with D maybe TRBD2 (5 bases). Germline V gene sequence: CDR1 MGHRA, CDR2 YSYEKL. The V end lost 5 bases, the J end lost 3 bases, and 20 bases lay between the germline ends. The CDR3 totals 17 residues. In DNA, the CDR3 is TGCGCCAGCAGCTGCCCCACTAGATCCTTTGACAAAAACATTCAGTACTTC. The encoded protein is CASSCPTRSFDKNIQYF.

This chain links TRBV4-1 with TRBJ2-7; TRBD1 might be the D (6 bases). Germline CDR1 is MGHRA and CDR2 is YSYEKL. CDR3 size: 16 residues. Trimming shortened V by 4 bases and J by 1 base, and 17 bases separated the two germline ends. Here the CDR3 reads CASSPTSEGQSYEQYF. The CDR3 nucleotides are TGCGCCAGCAGCCCCACGAGCGAGGGACAATCCTACGAGCAGTACTTC.

This chain connects TRBV25-1 to TRBJ1-4, with D perhaps matching TRBD1 (5 bases). CDR1 and CDR2 (germline): MGHDK, SYGVNS. With 5 bases removed from V and 4 bases from J, the gap between germline ends came to 17 bases. The CDR3 is made up of 16 amino acids. The CDR3 DNA follows: TGTGCCAGCAGTTTCACTCAGGGAGTCGGTAATGAAAAACTGTTTTTT. Protein product: CASSFTQGVGNEKLFF. The whole variable domain, remainder taken from reference TRBV25-1 and TRBJ1-4, is EADIYQTPRYLVIGTGKKITLECSQTMGHDKMYWYQQDPGMELHLIHYSYGVNSTEKGDLSSESTVSRIRTEHFPLTLESARPSHTSQYLCASSFTQGVGNEKLFFGSGTQLSVL.

This clonotype was counted a single time. The genes are TRBV6-2 or TRBV6-3 and TRBJ2-5; tentative D call: TRBD1 (5 bases). V was pared by 2 bases and J by 4 bases, with 14 bases between. The CDR3 has 15 residues. CDR1 is MNHEY, CDR2 SVGEGT, per germline. CDR3 loop: CASSYRAGNAETQYF. The CDR3 DNA reads TGTGCCAGCAGTTACCGGGCAGGGAATGCAGAGACCCAGTACTTC.

This clonotype appeared a few times. The rearrangement joins TRBV7-9 to TRBJ2-4; 7 positions agree with TRBD2. This CDR3 is 16 amino acids long. CDR1 is SEHNR and CDR2 is FQNEAQ in the germline V gene (reference sequence). V shed 0 bases and J 5 bases; nucleotides not matched to a gene: 7. The CDR3 protein is CASSLAGEGSQNIQYF. CDR3 nucleotides: TGTGCCAGCAGCTTAGCGGGGGAGGGCAGCCAAAACATTCAGTACTTC. The full variable domain, completed using reference TRBV7-9 and TRBJ2-4, is DTGVSQNPRHKITKRGQNVTFRCDPISEHNRLYWYRQTLGQGPEFLTYFQNEAQLEKSRLLSDRFSAERPKGSFSTLEIQRTEQGDSAMYLCASSLAGEGSQNIQYFGAGTRLSVL.

V usage is TRBV28 and J usage is TRBJ2-3; unclear D gene. The CDR3 runs 15 residues. Germline CDR1 is MDHEN and CDR2 is SYDVKM. Trimming took off 5 bases at V and 0 bases at J, with 12 bases between the two ends. CDR3 sequence reads: CASSSFGPSTDTQYF. The CDR3 region has the DNA TGTGCCAGCAGTAGTTTTGGGCCTAGCACAGATACGCAGTATTTT.

This clonotype was seen ten or more times. A junction boundary mismatches the germline segment, possibly from a read error. The V gene is TRBV12-3 or TRBV12-4, the J gene TRBJ2-7; D not certain. The CDR3 totals 14 residues. CDR3 nucleotide sequence: TGCGCCAGCAGCCCCGTCGCCGGATCCTACGAGCAGTACTTC. This gives the protein CASSPVAGSYEQYF.

V usage is TRBV2 and J usage is TRBJ2-5, with D unclear. The germline V gene encodes CDR1 SNHLY and CDR2 FYNNEI. The CDR3 spans 13 residues. Trimming took 6 bases from V and 4 from J, leaving 12 bases between them. The CDR3 protein is CASSPLAVETQYF. CDR3 DNA sequence: TGTGCCAGCAGCCCTCTGGCGGTAGAGACCCAGTACTTC.

This clonotype was counted a few times. This chain uses TRBV6-5 with TRBJ1-2, with 9 nucleotides matching TRBD1. The CDR3 is made up of 14 amino acids. Per the germline V gene, CDR1 is MNHEY and CDR2 is SVGAGI. After removal of 3 bases from V and 4 bases from J, the junction contained 3 bases not matched to a gene. The CDR3 nucleotides read TGTGCCAGCAGTTATACGGACAGGGGCTATGGCTACACCTTC. It yields the protein CASSYTDRGYGYTF.

This clonotype has only a few counts. This chain uses TRBV4-1 with TRBJ1-1, with D perhaps TRBD1 (5 bases). Trimming cost V 2 bases and J 1 base, with 20 bases left between them. The germline V gene has CDR1 MGHRA and CDR2 YSYEKL. The CDR3 contains 18 residues. The CDR3: CASSQQSFWGGRNTEAFF. CDR3 bases: TGCGCCAGCAGCCAACAAAGTTTCTGGGGGGGAAGGAACACTGAAGCTTTCTTT.

This clonotype was counted only a few times. The chain couples TRBV9 to TRBJ2-1, with 8 bases lining up with TRBD2. The CDR3 totals 17 residues. The V gene end was trimmed by 0 bases and the J gene end by 3 bases; junction bases not matched to a gene: 8. From germline, CDR1 is SGDLS and CDR2 YYNGEE. The CDR3 DNA sequence: TGTGCCAGCAGCGTAGAATCTAGCGGGTGGATCTACAATGAGCAGTTCTTC. It encodes CASSVESSGWIYNEQFF.

The CDR3 nucleotides are TGTGCCGTTTCTAGCGACCGCACAGATACGCAGTATTTT. Its protein product is CAVSSDRTDTQYF. This rearrangement joins TRBV28 to TRBJ2-3, with a weak D call TRBD2 (6 bases). Germline-derived CDR1 and CDR2 are MDHEN and SYDVKM. The germline V and J ends were trimmed by 11 bases and 1 base, with 13 bases remaining between them. The CDR3 covers 13 residues.

The V gene is TRBV20-1, the J gene TRBJ2-4, with 8 bases that match TRBD2. The germline V gene has CDR1 DFQATT and CDR2 SNEGSKA (reference sequence). The ends lost 4 bases at V and 8 bases at J; junction bases unmatched: 7. The CDR3 is 13 residues long. CDR3 bases: TGCAGTGCTATGGGGCGGGGGGTGGACATTCAGTACTTC. This translates into CSAMGRGVDIQYF.

The chain recombines TRBV20-1 with TRBJ2-5, with TRBD2 as a possible D gene (7 bases). CDR1 and CDR2 from the germline V gene are DFQATT and SNEGSKA (reference sequence). The CDR3 has 14 residues. V dropped 0 bases and J dropped 5 bases, with 13 bases sitting between them. CDR3 bases: TGCAGTGCTAGAGATCCGGGGGGCGGGGAGACCCAGTACTTC. Its protein product is CSARDPGGGETQYF.

The gene calls are TRBV4-3 and TRBJ1-1, with D perhaps matching TRBD1 (6 bases). The CDR3 totals 15 residues. Germline loops: CDR1 LGHNA, CDR2 YSLEER. Between the trimmed V and J ends, which lost 0 bases and 5 bases, there was a span of 13 bases. For the CDR3, the DNA is TGCGCCAGCAGCCAAGAACTTGGAGGGGGAACTGAAGCTTTCTTT. It yields the protein CASSQELGGGTEAFF.